These 9 T cell receptor beta chains were all obtained from the same sample, sequenced in a study of blood T cell repertoires in COVID-19. The repertoire was sequenced with immunoSEQ multiplex PCR; TCRdb's copy has only in-frame clones and lacks some. Among fewer than 90,000 clones listed, 87% were seen once. Sample: peripheral blood. Receptors originate from a male donor with acute or convalescent COVID-19.

The J gene is TRBJ2-2, the V gene TRBV7-2, with TRBD2 matching over 8 bases. V shed 0 bases and J 4 bases; nucleotides not matched to a gene: 4. This CDR3 is built from 16 residues. Germline assignment: CDR1 SGHTA and CDR2 FQGNSA. This CDR3 is CASSLAGLVGTGELFF. The CDR3 DNA reads as TGTGCCAGCAGCTTAGCGGGACTAGTTGGCACCGGGGAGCTGTTTTTT.

Only a few counts were recorded for this clone. The chain has TRBV12-3 or TRBV12-4 and TRBJ1-2; 9 nucleotides match TRBD1. This CDR3 is 13 amino acids long. V lost 6 bases to trimming and J lost 8 bases; unmatched junction nucleotides: 7. Here the CDR3 reads CASRDRGSWGYTF. CDR3 nucleotide sequence: TGTGCCAGCAGGGACAGGGGATCTTGGGGCTACACCTTC.

The chain employs TRBV5-1 and TRBJ1-5; 8 bases line up with TRBD1. J gave up 2 bases and V 3 bases, and 7 bases lay outside the gene matches. From germline, CDR1 is SGHRS and CDR2 YFSETQ. This CDR3 spans 16 amino acids. In nucleotides, the CDR3 is TGCGCCAGCAGCTCCGGACAGGGTCTCGGCAATCAGCCCCAGCATTTT. It specifies CASSSGQGLGNQPQHF.

The CDR3 sequence is CASSLALASGGVSTDTQYF. The CDR3 DNA is TGTGCCAGCAGCTTAGCGCTGGCTAGCGGGGGAGTTAGCACAGATACGCAGTATTTT. The chain uses TRBV7-6 and TRBJ2-3; 10 nucleotides align to TRBD2. V dropped 0 bases and J dropped 0; count of bases not matched to a gene: 9. Germline V lookup: CDR1 SGHVS, CDR2 FNYEAQ. The CDR3 length is 19 residues.

The CDR3 DNA sequence: TGCGCCAGCAGCTCTACAGGGGATAGAGAGCAGTACTTC. Its protein is CASSSTGDREQYF. J is TRBJ2-7 and V is TRBV5-1, with 7 bases aligning to TRBD1. J was trimmed by 7 bases and V by 3 bases; bases with no gene match: 7. Germline V gene data show CDR1 as SGHRS and CDR2 as YFSETQ. CDR3 length: 13 residues.

In DNA, the CDR3 is TGTGCCAGCAGCTTCCGACTAGCGGGGATCCATGAGCAGTTCTTC. Translated, it gives CASSFRLAGIHEQFF. The gene calls are TRBV7-2 and TRBJ2-1; 11 bases are a match to TRBD2. CDR3 length equals 15 residues. The V and J ends lost 3 bases and 8 bases, in that order; junction bases with no gene match: 6. CDR1 is SGHTA, CDR2 FQGNSA, per germline.

Only one count was recorded for this clone. The chain uses TRBV6-2 or TRBV6-3 and TRBJ2-3, with a tentative D call TRBD2 (6 bases). The germline V gene has CDR1 MNHEY and CDR2 SVGEGT. The germline V and J ends were trimmed by 5 bases and 7 bases, with 25 bases remaining between them. The CDR3 has 17 amino acids. Here the CDR3 DNA reads TGTGCCAGCAGTCCCTGGGCGGGGTTGGGAATTATCCATACGCAGTATTTT. Translation: CASSPWAGLGIIHTQYF.

The rearrangement joins TRBV18 to TRBJ1-1; 9 bases align to TRBD1. The germline CDR1 and CDR2 sequences are KGHSH and LQKENI. J lost 1 base, V lost 3 bases, and 3 bases had no gene match. This CDR3 has 15 amino acids. The CDR3 DNA is TGTGCCAGCTCACCTCTGACAGGGGGGAACACTGAAGCTTTCTTT. Its protein is CASSPLTGGNTEAFF.

The rearrangement joins TRBV7-3 to TRBJ1-6; TRBD1 is a possible D gene (6 bases). The germline V gene encodes CDR1 SGHTA and CDR2 FQGTGA. This CDR3 region has 15 residues. V gave up 4 bases and J gave up 5 bases, with 12 bases separating them. The CDR3 is CASSSGGRNNSPLHF. In DNA form, the CDR3 reads TGTGCCAGCAGCTCGGGGGGGCGGAATAATTCACCCCTCCACTTT.